Shown below are 5 T cell receptor beta chains from a single sample sequenced in a study of monozygotic twins with inflammatory bowel disease. Each CDR3 protein gets one entry in TCRdb, which reprocessed the 5' RACE reads and gives no DNA. In all, the sample yields more than 75,000 distinct CDR3 sequences. The sequenced sample consisted of blood. These receptor sequences come from a human donor with ulcerative colitis or Crohn's disease, or a healthy co-twin of an affected twin (not recorded which).

The V and J genes are TRBV10-3 and TRBJ2-5; TCRdb selects TRBD1, and the lack of DNA leaves this call unchecked. The CDR3 sequence is 19 residues long. Per germline, CDR1 ENHRY and CDR2 SYGVKD. The CDR3 loop is CAISESPPKFLRGQETQYF.

The chain employs TRBV20-1 and TRBJ2-7; the TCRdb call, TRBD2, lacks DNA for checking. This CDR3 is built from 17 residues. The germline gives CDR1 DFQATT, CDR2 SNEGSKA (reference sequence). The chain's CDR3 is CSARGTSGSKSSYEQYF.

The chain employs TRBV4-1 and TRBJ1-1; TCRdb designates TRBD1, a call that cannot be tested without DNA. Germline V CDR1 and CDR2: MGHRA, YSYEKL. The CDR3 has 16 residues. The CDR3 reads CASSQEGQGFFTEAFF.

V is TRBV19 and J is TRBJ1-1; absent DNA, TCRdb's TRBD1 call cannot be checked. Germline values: CDR1 LNHDA, CDR2 SQIVND (reference sequence). The CDR3 is 18 amino acids. CDR3 amino acids: CASNRGAQIGLGNTEAFF.

This chain links TRBV20-1 with TRBJ2-5; TCRdb proposes TRBD2, but this gene call is untestable without DNA. Germline CDR1 DFQATT, CDR2 SNEGSKA (reference sequence). The CDR3 consists of 17 residues. The CDR3 reads CSARDRRAGGFGETQYF.